This T cell receptor beta chain was sequenced for a study of early T cells in non-severe SARS-CoV-2 infection. Study-wide results and caveats: CD4 and private specificities were missed by VDJdb matching, which favored anti-spike CD8 responses.

CDR3 length equals 16 residues. Per the germline V gene, CDR1 is SGHVS and CDR2 is FNYEAQ. V dropped 5 bases and J dropped 5; count of bases not matched to a gene: 13. As for this clonotype: Its antigen is as yet unknown.

From the 5' RACE reads, TCRdb called clonotypes with MiXCR, one entry per CDR3 protein. The table shows about 92,000 distinct CDR3 sequences, with under 15% occurring only once. Input material: whole blood. The sequence came from an adult who was a healthcare worker with PCR-confirmed SARS-CoV-2 infection or an uninfected control (not recorded which). This chain connects TRBV7-6 to TRBJ2-7, with 9 bases lining up with TRBD1. The CDR3 here is CASSARPGQGYNEQYF. The CDR3 DNA is TGTGCCAGCAGCGCCCGGCCGGGACAGGGCTATAACGAGCAGTACTTC.